The T cell receptor beta chain described here comes from a study of blood T cell repertoires in COVID-19. Study-wide context: The samples span acute and convalescent COVID-19 from the United States, Italy and Spain. PBMCs, B-cell-depleted T cells, or T cells were the source of the cDNA or gDNA that made up the material.

As handled by the study authors: Scientists estimated how many nucleated cells there were by amplifying reference gene primers. Produced via immunoSEQ multiplex PCR; TCRdb's table is partial and in-frame only. V, J and clone size derive from that table, while D and trimming were established from the DNA sequence. The table records fewer than 300,000 clones, about 87% of them present only once. The CDR3 is 14 residues long. CDR1 is SGHTA and CDR2 is FQGNSA in the germline V gene. V gave up 0 bases and J gave up 3 bases, with 6 bases separating them. The receptor comes from a human donor in a cohort sampled during active COVID-19. The specimen was peripheral blood. The V and J genes are TRBV7-2 and TRBJ2-1, with D possibly TRBD1 on 5 matching bases. In nucleotides, the CDR3 is TGTGCCAGCAGCTTAGCGCAGGGCTACAATGAGCAGTTCTTC. It codes for CASSLAQGYNEQFF.